The 20 T cell receptor beta chains below were found in one sample sequenced in a study of Graves' ophthalmopathy and Graves' hyperthyroidism. RNA transcripts served as template for amplifying TCR beta CDR3 sequences. First-round RT-PCR employed HTBI primers, with a second-round multiplex PCR after it. TCRdb re-called the multiplex PCR reads with MiXCR, one entry per CDR3 protein. This table holds about 240,000 distinct CDR3 sequences, around 42% found once. Sequencing was performed on peripheral blood. These receptors were taken from an adult man with Graves' ophthalmopathy.

The V gene is TRBV29-1, the J gene TRBJ1-2, with 9 nucleotides matching TRBD1. This CDR3 spans 12 amino acids. V was pared by 7 bases and J by 8 bases, with 8 bases of the junction left unmatched. The V gene's germline CDR1 is SQVTM and CDR2 ANQGSEA. The CDR3 here is CSGATGGLGYTF. CDR3 nucleotide sequence: TGCAGCGGAGCGACAGGGGGATTGGGCTACACCTTC.

This clonotype was seen more than once but under ten times. At one boundary the junction diverges from the germline segment, which might be a read error. The rearrangement joins TRBV12-3 or TRBV12-4 to TRBJ1-4; D gene ambiguous. There are 13 residues in the CDR3. DNA for the CDR3: TGTGCCAGCAGCTTAGGACGGGGTCTGAGGATGTTTTTT. This sequence encodes CASSLGRGLRMFF.

A word on this clonotype: A read error may account for a junction end that differs from germline. This chain connects TRBV29-1 to TRBJ2-7; D may be TRBD2 (5 bases). Germline V gene lookup returns CDR1 SQVTM and CDR2 ANQGSEA. The CDR3 runs to 12 residues. The CDR3 region is CSVEGPDYQQYF. The CDR3 coding sequence is TGCAGCGTTGAAGGGCCTGACTACCAGCAGTACTTC.

To note about this clonotype: One junction end does not reproduce the germline sequence, and a read error may be involved. V gene TRBV24-1 combines with J gene TRBJ2-7; 10 positions match TRBD1. CDR1 KGHDR and CDR2 SFDVKD come from the germline V gene. The CDR3 covers 16 residues. The CDR3 DNA is TGTGCCACCAGTGATCCCACCGGGACAGGGGACAACGAGCAGCACTTC. Translated: CATSDPTGTGDNEQHF.

A remark on this clonotype: This may be a read error: a much more frequent sequence differs by one nucleotide. The genes are TRBV7-3 and TRBJ1-6; tentative D call: TRBD1 (5 bases). Per germline, CDR1 SGHTA and CDR2 FQGTGA. CDR3 size: 12 residues. V shed 5 bases and J shed 7 bases, with 6 bases lying between them. The CDR3, as DNA: TGTGCCAGCAGCAACAGGAATTCACCCCTCCACTTT. Its protein is CASSNRNSPLHF.

This clonotype appeared a few times. A read error may account for a junction end that differs from germline. J is TRBJ2-5 and V is TRBV10-3; a possible D gene is TRBD1 (6 bases). This CDR3 has 14 amino acids. In germline, CDR1 is ENHRY, CDR2 SYGVKD. In nucleotides, the CDR3 is TGTGCCAGCAGTGGTATCAGGGGTACGGAGACCCAGTACTTC. Residues: CASSGIRGTETQYF.

CDR3 nucleotide sequence: TGTGCCAGTAGCCAGCAGGTTCTGGAAGAGCAGTACTTC. It yields the protein CASSQQVLEEQYF. The chain has TRBV19 and TRBJ2-7; D ambiguous. The CDR3 loop spans 13 amino acids. The V and J ends lost 6 bases and 7 bases respectively, with 16 bases between them. Per the germline V gene, CDR1 is LNHDA and CDR2 is SQIVND (reference sequence).

This clonotype was detected only a few times. This chain uses TRBV4-2 with TRBJ2-7, with D maybe TRBD1 (5 bases). Germline V gives CDR1 LGHNA, CDR2 YNFKEQ. The V gene lost 6 bases and the J gene lost 5 bases, with 11 bases spanning the gap. The CDR3 loop spans 12 amino acids. CDR3 sequence (DNA): TGTGCCAGCAGTCTAGGACAAAACGAGCAGTACTTC. This encodes CASSLGQNEQYF.

V usage is TRBV20-1 and J usage is TRBJ1-2; 8 nucleotides agree with TRBD1. CDR3 length equals 13 residues. Germline V gives CDR1 DFQATT, CDR2 SNEGSKA (reference sequence). Losses at the gene ends were 5 bases for V and 4 bases for J; bases not matched to a gene: 6. CDR3 sequence: CSAGDRPGYGYTF. The CDR3 DNA reads TGCAGTGCTGGGGACAGGCCGGGCTATGGCTACACCTTC.

At least ten counts were recorded for this clonotype. The gene calls are TRBV29-1 and TRBJ1-5; D gene unclear. The germline gives CDR1 SQVTM, CDR2 ANQGSEA. V lost 7 bases and J lost 0, with 13 bases in between. The CDR3 has 14 amino acids. The CDR3 sequence is CSASDGYSNQPQHF. The CDR3 coding sequence is TGCAGCGCCTCGGACGGCTATAGCAATCAGCCCCAGCATTTT.

The chain combines TRBV7-6 with TRBJ2-7; 13 bases match TRBD2. Per germline, CDR1 SGHVS and CDR2 FNYEAQ. Unmatched junction bases numbered 4, after V lost 5 bases and J lost 0 bases. This CDR3 has 16 residues. The CDR3 loop reads CASSLWTSGSSYEQYF. CDR3 bases: TGTGCCAGCAGCCTTTGGACTAGCGGGAGCTCCTACGAGCAGTACTTC.

The rearrangement uses TRBV20-1 and TRBJ2-7; 14 bases line up with TRBD2. Germline trimming cut 2 bases from V and 3 bases from J; bases unmatched to any gene: 15. Germline assignment: CDR1 DFQATT and CDR2 SNEGSKA (reference sequence). This CDR3 is 19 amino acids long. CDR3 nucleotides: TGCAGTGCTAGAAGGTTTGGGACTAGCGGGAGATGGAGGGACTACGAGCAGTACTTC. It specifies CSARRFGTSGRWRDYEQYF.

This clonotype has only one observation. A much bigger clone sits one base away, suggesting this may be a read error. The V call is TRBV20-1, the J call TRBJ1-1; D remains unclear. There are 11 residues in the CDR3. Looked up from germline, CDR1 is DFQATT and CDR2 is SNEGSKA (reference sequence). With 2 bases removed from V and 3 bases from J, the gap between germline ends came to 4 bases. The CDR3 here is CSARRDTEAFF. The CDR3 DNA sequence: TGCAGTGCTAGAAGGGACACTGAAGCTTTCTTT.

This clonotype was observed a handful of times. J is TRBJ2-7 and V is TRBV19, with TRBD2 matching over 11 bases. Trimming took 5 bases from V and 2 from J; bases not matched to a gene: 5. CDR1 and CDR2 (germline): LNHDA, SQIVND (reference sequence). The CDR3 loop spans 15 amino acids. Written as DNA, the CDR3 is TGTGCCAGTAGTCCGACTAGCGGGGTCGCCTACGAGCAGTACTTC. Its protein is CASSPTSGVAYEQYF. The whole variable domain, remainder taken from reference TRBV19 and TRBJ2-7, is DGGITQSPKYLFRKEGQNVTLSCEQNLNHDAMYWYRQDPGQGLRLIYYSQIVNDFQKGDIAEGYSVSREKKESFPLTVTSAQKNPTAFYLCASSPTSGVAYEQYFGPGTRLTVT.

The V and J genes are TRBV20-1 and TRBJ2-2; 7 positions match TRBD1. The CDR3 extends over 14 amino acids. CDR1 is DFQATT and CDR2 is SNEGSKA in the germline V gene (reference sequence). V lost 5 bases and J lost 6; bases outside the gene matches: 9. DNA of the CDR3: TGCAGTGCTTGGGACAGAGCTCGGGCCGGGGAGCTGTTTTTT. Its translation is CSAWDRARAGELFF.

This clonotype was seen at least ten times. V and J are TRBV20-1 and TRBJ1-4; D not certain. This CDR3 is 13 amino acids long. Germline V gene sequence: CDR1 DFQATT, CDR2 SNEGSKA (reference sequence). Deletions cut 6 bases from V and 8 bases from J, with 16 bases between. The CDR3 sequence is CSATGPLGEKLFF. For the CDR3, the DNA is TGCAGTGCGACCGGGCCCCTGGGGGAAAAACTGTTTTTT.

The chain is built from TRBV6-5 and TRBJ1-1; possibly TRBD1 for D (6 bases). CDR1 and CDR2 (germline): MNHEY, SVGAGI. V shed 5 bases and J shed 4 bases, with 20 bases lying between them. CDR3 length equals 16 residues. The CDR3 coding sequence is TGTGCCAGCAGTGAAGGGGGGGGGGACTTAGGCACTGAAGCTTTCTTT. Protein product: CASSEGGGDLGTEAFF.

The chain couples TRBV2 to TRBJ2-5, with 7 bases that match TRBD1. There are 14 residues in the CDR3. With 11 bases clipped from V and 1 base from J, the junction kept 10 bases outside the gene matches. CDR1 and CDR2 (germline): SNHLY, FYNNEI. The CDR3 loop reads CAVQGFIGQETQYF. CDR3 sequence (DNA): TGTGCCGTACAGGGGTTTATCGGCCAAGAGACCCAGTACTTC.

This chain links TRBV5-4 with TRBJ2-5; 9 bases line up with TRBD2. This CDR3 has 16 amino acids. Germline CDR1 SGHNT, CDR2 YYREEE (reference sequence). J was trimmed by 2 bases and V by 0 bases; bases with no gene match: 5. The CDR3, as DNA: TGTGCCAGCAGCTTGGGGGCTAGCGGGGCTCAAGAGACCCAGTACTTC. Amino acid sequence: CASSLGASGAQETQYF. The variable domain in full, completed from reference TRBV5-4 and TRBJ2-5, reads ETGVTQSPTHLIKTRGQQVTLRCSSQSGHNTVSWYQQALGQGPQFIFQYYREEENGRGNFPPRFSGLQFPNYSSELNVNALELDDSALYLCASSLGASGAQETQYFGPGTRLLVL.

A few counts support this clonotype. The chain employs TRBV20-1 and TRBJ1-2; D is possibly TRBD1 (6 bases). The germline gives CDR1 DFQATT, CDR2 SNEGSKA (reference sequence). V lost 0 bases and J lost 4, with 9 bases in between. The CDR3 extends over 13 amino acids. CDR3 amino acids: CSAREEGGYGYTF. Written as DNA, the CDR3 is TGCAGTGCTAGAGAGGAGGGGGGCTATGGCTACACCTTC.